This T cell receptor beta chain is from a study of beta chain features in type 1 diabetes. Study conclusions and caveats: Lower insertion and higher deletion counts appeared at VDJ junctions in type 1 diabetes patients. Equally in patients and controls, PCR might preferentially amplify shorter templates.

This clone was picked up a small number of times. Its antigen is unknown. The CDR3 length is 15 residues. Germline CDR1 and CDR2: SGHNT and YYREEE (reference sequence). Losses at the gene ends were 2 bases for V and 3 bases for J; bases not matched to a gene: 6. Isolated RNA was reverse transcribed in full, so expressed TCRB transcripts were sequenced. The average read count of naive, central memory and regulatory T cell samples was about 3.57 million. TCRdb's copy holds only in-frame clones and misses some; the assay was immunoSEQ multiplex PCR. This sample has under 450,000 clones, with over 11% found just once. Every participating donor gave one draw, a heparinised blood sample averaging approximately 110 mL.

The TCR was taken from a man aged 30 to 45 in good health. The rearrangement links TRBV5-4 to TRBJ2-5, with 8 bases matching TRBD1. The material sequenced was naive CD4+ T cells from blood. The CDR3 DNA sequence: TGTGCCAGCAGCTTATCTTTGGGACAGGAAGAGACCCAGTACTTC. Amino acid sequence: CASSLSLGQEETQYF.